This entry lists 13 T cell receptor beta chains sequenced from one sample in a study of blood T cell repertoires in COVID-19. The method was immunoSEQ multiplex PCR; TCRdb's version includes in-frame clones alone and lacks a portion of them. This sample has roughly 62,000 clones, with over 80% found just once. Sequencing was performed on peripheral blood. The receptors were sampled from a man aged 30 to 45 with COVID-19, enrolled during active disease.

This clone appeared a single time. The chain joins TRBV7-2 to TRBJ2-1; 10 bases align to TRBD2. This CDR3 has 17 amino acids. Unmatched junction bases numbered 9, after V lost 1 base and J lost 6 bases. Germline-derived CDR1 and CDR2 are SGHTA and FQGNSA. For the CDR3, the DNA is TGTGCCAGCAGCTTAGTTTCTGCGGCTAGCGGGAGCAATGAGCAGTTCTTC. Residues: CASSLVSAASGSNEQFF.

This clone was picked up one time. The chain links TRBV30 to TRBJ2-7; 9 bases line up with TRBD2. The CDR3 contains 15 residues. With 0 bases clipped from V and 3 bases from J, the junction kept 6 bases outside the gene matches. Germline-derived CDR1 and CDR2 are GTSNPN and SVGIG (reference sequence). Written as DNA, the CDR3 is TGTGCCTGGAGTGTAGGATTAGCGGGAGTCTACGAGCAGTACTTC. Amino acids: CAWSVGLAGVYEQYF.

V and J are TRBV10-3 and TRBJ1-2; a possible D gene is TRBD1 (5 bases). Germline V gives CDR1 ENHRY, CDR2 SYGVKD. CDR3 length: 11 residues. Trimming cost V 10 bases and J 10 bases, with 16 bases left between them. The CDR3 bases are TGTGCCACAGGGAATGGTGGAACCTACACCTTC. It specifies CATGNGGTYTF.

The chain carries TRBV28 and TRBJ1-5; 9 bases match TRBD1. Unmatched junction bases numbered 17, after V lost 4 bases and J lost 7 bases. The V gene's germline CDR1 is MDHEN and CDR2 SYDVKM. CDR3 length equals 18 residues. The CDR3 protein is CASSSLSQGQGKGQPQHF. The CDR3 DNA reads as TGTGCCAGCAGTTCGCTCTCCCAAGGACAGGGGAAAGGCCAGCCCCAGCATTTT.

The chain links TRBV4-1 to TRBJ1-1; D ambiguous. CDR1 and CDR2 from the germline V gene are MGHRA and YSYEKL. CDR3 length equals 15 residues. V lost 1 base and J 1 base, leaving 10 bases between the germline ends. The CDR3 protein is CASSQVTGRNTEAFF. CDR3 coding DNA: TGCGCCAGCAGCCAAGTAACTGGGCGGAACACTGAAGCTTTCTTT.

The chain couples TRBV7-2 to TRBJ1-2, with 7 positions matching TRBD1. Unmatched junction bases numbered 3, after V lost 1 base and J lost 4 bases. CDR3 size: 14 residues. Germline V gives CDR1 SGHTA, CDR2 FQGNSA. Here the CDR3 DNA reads TGTGCCAGCAGCTTAGACAGGGGAGGCTATGGCTACACCTTC. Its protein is CASSLDRGGYGYTF.

CDR3 nucleotides: TGTGCCAGCTCGACAGGAAAGGGTTCACCCCTCCACTTT. Translating it yields CASSTGKGSPLHF. The chain employs TRBV3-1 (or the pseudogene TRBV3-2) and TRBJ1-6, with D maybe TRBD1 (6 bases). The V gene lost 8 bases and the J gene lost 9 bases, with 14 bases spanning the gap. The CDR3 sequence is 13 residues long. Germline CDR1 LGHDT, CDR2 YNNKEL (reference sequence).

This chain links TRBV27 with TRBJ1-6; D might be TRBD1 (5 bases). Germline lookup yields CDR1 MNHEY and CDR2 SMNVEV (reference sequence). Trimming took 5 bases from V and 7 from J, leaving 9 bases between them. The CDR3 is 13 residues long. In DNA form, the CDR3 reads TGTGCCAGCAGTCTCGCAGGGAATTCACCCCTCCACTTT. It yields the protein CASSLAGNSPLHF.

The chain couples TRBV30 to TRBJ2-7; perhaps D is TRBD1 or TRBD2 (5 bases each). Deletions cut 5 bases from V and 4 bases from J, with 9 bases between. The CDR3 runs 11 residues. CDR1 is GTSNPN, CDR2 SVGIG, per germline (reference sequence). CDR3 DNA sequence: TGTGCCTGGGGGGCGGGTTACGAGCAGTACTTC. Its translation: CAWGAGYEQYF. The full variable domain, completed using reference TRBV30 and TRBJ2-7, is SQTIHQWPATLVQPVGSPLSLECTVEGTSNPNLYWYRQAAGRGLQLLFYSVGIGQISSEVPQNLSASRPQDRQFILSSKKLLLSDSGFYLCAWGAGYEQYFGPGTRLTVT.

The CDR3 DNA sequence: TGTGCCAGTAGCGAGACAGCGAACACTGAAGCTTTCTTT. Amino acids: CASSETANTEAFF. This sequence joins TRBV19 and TRBJ1-1, with D possibly matching TRBD1 (5 bases). V was cut by 6 bases and J by 1 base, with 9 bases left in between. The CDR3 totals 13 residues. Per germline, CDR1 LNHDA and CDR2 SQIVND (reference sequence).

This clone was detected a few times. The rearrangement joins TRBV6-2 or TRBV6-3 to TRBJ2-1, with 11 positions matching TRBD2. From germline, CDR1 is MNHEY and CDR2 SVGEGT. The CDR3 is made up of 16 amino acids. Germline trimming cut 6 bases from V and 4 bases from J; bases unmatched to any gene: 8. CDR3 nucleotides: TGTGCCAGCAGCCCTACCGGGACTAGCGGATACAATGAGCAGTTCTTC. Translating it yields CASSPTGTSGYNEQFF.

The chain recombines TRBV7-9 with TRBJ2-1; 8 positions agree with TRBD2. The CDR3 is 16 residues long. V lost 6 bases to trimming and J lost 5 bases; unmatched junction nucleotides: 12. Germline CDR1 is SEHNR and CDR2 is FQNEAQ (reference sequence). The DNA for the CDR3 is TGTGCCAGCAGTCGAAGTCGACTAGCGAATAACAATGAGCAGTTCTTC. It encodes CASSRSRLANNNEQFF.

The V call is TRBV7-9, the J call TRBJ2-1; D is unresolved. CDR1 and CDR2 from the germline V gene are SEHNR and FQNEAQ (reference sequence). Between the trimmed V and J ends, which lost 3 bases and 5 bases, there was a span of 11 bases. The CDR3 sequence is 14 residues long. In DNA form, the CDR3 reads TGTGCCAGCAGCTTCGCCTCCTATAACAATGAGCAGTTCTTC. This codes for CASSFASYNNEQFF.